Listed here are 3 T cell receptor beta chains from one sample, sequenced in a study of blood T cell repertoires in COVID-19. Using immunoSEQ multiplex PCR, the repertoire was profiled, and TCRdb retains in-frame clones only, with some absent. This table holds about 70,000 clones, around 80% found once. The sequenced material came from peripheral blood. The receptors originated from a woman aged 80 or older with active or convalescent COVID-19.

This CDR3 is CASSLEGLFTDTQYF. In DNA form, the CDR3 reads TGTGCCAGTAGCCTAGAGGGACTATTCACAGATACGCAGTATTTT. V and J are TRBV19 and TRBJ2-3, with TRBD2 matching over 7 bases. Germline V CDR1 and CDR2: LNHDA, SQIVND (reference sequence). The ends lost 6 bases at V and 2 bases at J; junction bases unmatched: 8. This CDR3 contains 15 residues.

The chain's CDR3 is CASRVGQGGTEQYF. The CDR3 nucleotides are TGTGCCAGCAGGGTCGGACAGGGGGGAACCGAGCAGTACTTC. The chain combines TRBV2 with TRBJ2-7; TRBD1 matches at 10 bases. Germline V CDR1 and CDR2: SNHLY, FYNNEI. The CDR3 totals 14 residues. After removal of 6 bases from V and 6 bases from J, the junction contained 8 bases not matched to a gene.

The rearrangement uses TRBV27 and TRBJ2-5; D call uncertain. The CDR3 runs 14 residues. From germline, CDR1 is MNHEY and CDR2 SMNVEV (reference sequence). Trimming shortened V by 0 bases and J by 5 bases, and 10 bases separated the two germline ends. The CDR3, as DNA: TGTGCCAGCAGTTTATCGGGCTTTGAGGAGACCCAGTACTTC. It translates to CASSLSGFEETQYF.